What follows describes a single TCR beta chain. Its antigen is undetermined. Germline CDR1 reads MNHEY; CDR2 reads SMNVEV (reference sequence). The CDR3 extends over 16 amino acids. Germline trimming cut 1 base from V and 3 bases from J; bases unmatched to any gene: 5. The data originate from a study of CD8+ T cells in alopecia areata. Study at large: Those treated were given oral tofacitinib at 5 to 10 mg twice daily.

General observations from the study: Researchers reported that TCR sharing among patients proved less clear than in mice, possibly HLA-linked.

Peripheral blood samples and lesional scalp punch biopsies were obtained from alopecia areata patients. CD4+ and CD8+ T cells were sorted from PBMCs. cDNA prepared by RNA extraction and subsequent reverse transcription served as the template for sequencing. Using immunoSEQ multiplex PCR, the repertoire was profiled, and TCRdb retains in-frame clones only, with some absent. This table has approximately 140,000 clones, 85% to 90% appearing once. The sample in question was CD8+ T cells sorted from blood, obtained at week 0. The receptor was isolated from a human donor with alopecia areata. The chain joins TRBV27 to TRBJ2-7, with 11 positions matching TRBD1. CDR3 amino acids: CASSLYAGTGGYEQYF. In DNA, the CDR3 is TGTGCCAGCAGTTTATATGCCGGGACAGGGGGCTACGAGCAGTACTTC.